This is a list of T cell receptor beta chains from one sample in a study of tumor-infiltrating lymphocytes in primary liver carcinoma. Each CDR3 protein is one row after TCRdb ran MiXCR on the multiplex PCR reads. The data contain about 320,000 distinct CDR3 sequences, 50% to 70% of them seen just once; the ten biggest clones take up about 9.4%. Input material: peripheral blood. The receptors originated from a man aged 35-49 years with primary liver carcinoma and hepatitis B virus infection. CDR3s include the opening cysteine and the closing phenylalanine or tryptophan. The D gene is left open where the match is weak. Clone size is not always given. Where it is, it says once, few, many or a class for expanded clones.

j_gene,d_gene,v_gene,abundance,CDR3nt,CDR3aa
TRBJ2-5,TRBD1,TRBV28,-,TGTGCCAGCAGTTTAGGTCCTCAGGGGGTAGTGAAGACCCAGTACTTC,CASSLGPQGVVKTQYF
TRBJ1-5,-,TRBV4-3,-,TGCGCCAGCAGCCTACAGGACGGCAATCAGCCCCAGCACTTT,CASSLQDGNQPQHF
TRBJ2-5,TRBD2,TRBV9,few,TGTGCCAGCAGCCATGGGAGTCGGGGGGAAGAGACCCAGTACTTC,CASSHGSRGEETQYF
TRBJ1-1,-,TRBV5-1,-,TGCACCAGCAGCTTGGCATCAGGGCGGGGGAACACTGAAACTTTCTTT,CTSSLASGRGNTETFF
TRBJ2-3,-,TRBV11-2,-,TGTACCAGCAACTTAGATCCGGGGGAGACTAGCACAGATACGCAGTATTTT,CTSNLDPGETSTDTQYF
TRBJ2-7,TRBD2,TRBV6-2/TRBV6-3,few,TGTGCCAGCCTTAACCCCGCCGGTACGGGAGGGCCGGGTGACGAGCAGTACTTC,CASLNPAGTGGPGDEQYF
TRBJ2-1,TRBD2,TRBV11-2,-,TGTGCCAGCAGCACGGATGGAGCTAGCGGGAGGTTTTACAATGAGGAGTTCTTC,CASSTDGASGRFYNEEFF
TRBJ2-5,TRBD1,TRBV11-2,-,TGTGCCAGCAGCGAAACAGGGACAGAGACCCGGTACTTC,CASSETGTETRYF
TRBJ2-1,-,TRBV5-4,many,TGTGCCAGCAGCGGCGCAGGGTATGAGCAGTTCTTC,CASSGAGYEQFF
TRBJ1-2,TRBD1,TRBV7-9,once,TGTGTCAGCAGCCTGGGACAGAGTAACTATGGCTACACCTTC,CVSSLGQSNYGYTF
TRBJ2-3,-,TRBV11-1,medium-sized,TGTGCCAGCAGCCCCACGACCGCCCATACGCAGTATTTT,CASSPTTAHTQYF
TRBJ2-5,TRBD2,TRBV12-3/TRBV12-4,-,TGTGCCAGTACCAAACTAGCGGGATCACAAGAGACCCAGTACTTC,CASTKLAGSQETQYF
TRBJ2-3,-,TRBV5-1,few,TGCGCCAGCAGCTTGGTAGGACAGAGCACAGATACGCAGTATTTT,CASSLVGQSTDTQYF
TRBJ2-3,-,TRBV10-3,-,TGTGCCATCAGTGAGTCAGGGGGTACGCAGTATTTT,CAISESGGTQYF
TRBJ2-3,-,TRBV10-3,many,TGTGCCATCAGTCAGGGGATGGGGGATACGCAGTATTTT,CAISQGMGDTQYF
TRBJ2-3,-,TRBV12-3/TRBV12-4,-,TGTGGCAGCAGTTTAGCAGATACGCAGTATTTT,CGSSLADTQYF
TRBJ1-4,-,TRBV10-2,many,TGCGCCAGCTTCCATAATGAAAAACTGTTTTTT,CASFHNEKLFF
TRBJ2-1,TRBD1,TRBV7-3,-,TGTGCCAGCAGCTCTCAGGGGGCCGTGGATGAGCAGTTCTTC,CASSSQGAVDEQFF
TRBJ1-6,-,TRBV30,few,TGTGCCTGGACCATACAGGGTAGGAATTCACCCCTCCACTTT,CAWTIQGRNSPLHF
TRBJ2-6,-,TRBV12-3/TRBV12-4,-,TGTGCCAGCCTAACCACCAGCAGGTCTGGGGCCAACGTCCTGACTTTC,CASLTTSRSGANVLTF
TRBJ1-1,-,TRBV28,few,TGTGCCAGCAGTTCGGGACCGCCGAACACTGAAGCTTTCTTT,CASSSGPPNTEAFF
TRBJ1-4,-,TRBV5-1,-,TGCGCCAGCAGCATGACCCTTAAGGGTGAAAAATTGTTTTTT,CASSMTLKGEKLFF
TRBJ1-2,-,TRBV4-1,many,TGCGCCAGCAGCCAAGATGGGGGGGAGCCTAACTATGGCTACACCTTC,CASSQDGGEPNYGYTF
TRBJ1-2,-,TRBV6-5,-,TGTGCCAGCAGTCACTCCGGGACGGGCGACTATGGCTACACCTTC,CASSHSGTGDYGYTF
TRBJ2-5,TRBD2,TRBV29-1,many,TGCAGCACCTCCCTAGGCGGGAGTCGAGGAGAGACCCAGTACTTC,CSTSLGGSRGETQYF
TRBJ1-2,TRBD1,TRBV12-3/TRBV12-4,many,TGTGCCAGCAGTCTATCCGGACAGGGGTATGGCTACACCTTC,CASSLSGQGYGYTF
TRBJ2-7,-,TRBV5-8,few,TGTGCCAGCGACAGAAGCTACGAGCAGTACTTC,CASDRSYEQYF
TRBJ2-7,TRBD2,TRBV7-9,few,TGTGCCAGCAGCCCCATTCCGGGAGCGGGAACCTACGAGCAGTACTTC,CASSPIPGAGTYEQYF
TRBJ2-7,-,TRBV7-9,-,TGTGCCAGCACCTCAGAATACGAGCAGTACTTC,CASTSEYEQYF
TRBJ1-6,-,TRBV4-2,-,TGTGCCAGCAGCCATGGGGGTGATTCACCCCTCCACTTT,CASSHGGDSPLHF
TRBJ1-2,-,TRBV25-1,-,TGTACCAGCACAGGGTTCTATGGCTACACCTTC,CTSTGFYGYTF
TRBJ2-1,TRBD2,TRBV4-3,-,TGCGCCAGCGGCCAAGATTCAGCGGGAGTTGGGAATGAGCAGTTCTTC,CASGQDSAGVGNEQFF
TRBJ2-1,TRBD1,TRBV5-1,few,TGCGCCAGCAGCTCGAAAATGACAGGGACCCTATCCTACAATGAGCAGTTCTTC,CASSSKMTGTLSYNEQFF
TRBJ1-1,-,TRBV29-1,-,TGCAGCGTCGACCTGACTGAAGCTTTCTTT,CSVDLTEAFF
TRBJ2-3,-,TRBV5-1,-,TGCGCCAGCAGCCCGGACGGCGAAAGCACAGATACGCAGTATTTT,CASSPDGESTDTQYF
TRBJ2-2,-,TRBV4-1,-,TGCGCCAGCAGCCGACATACCCTCTCCGGGGAGCTGTTTTTT,CASSRHTLSGELFF
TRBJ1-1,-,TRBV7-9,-,TGTGCCAGCAGCTCACCAAAGGATGGGGGCATCAGGGACACTGAAGCTTTCTTT,CASSSPKDGGIRDTEAFF